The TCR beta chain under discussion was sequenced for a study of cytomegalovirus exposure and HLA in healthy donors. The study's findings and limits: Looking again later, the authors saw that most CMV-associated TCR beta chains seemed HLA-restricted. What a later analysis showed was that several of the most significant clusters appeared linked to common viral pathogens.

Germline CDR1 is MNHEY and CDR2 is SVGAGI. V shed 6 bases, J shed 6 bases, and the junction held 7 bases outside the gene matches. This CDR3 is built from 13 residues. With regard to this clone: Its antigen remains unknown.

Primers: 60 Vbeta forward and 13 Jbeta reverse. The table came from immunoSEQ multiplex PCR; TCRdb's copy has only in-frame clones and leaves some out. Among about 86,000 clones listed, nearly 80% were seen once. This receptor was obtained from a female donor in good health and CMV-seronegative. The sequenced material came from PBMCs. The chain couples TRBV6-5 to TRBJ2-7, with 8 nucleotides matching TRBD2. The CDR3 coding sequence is TGTGCCAGCAGGATAGCGGGACCTAGCGAGCAGTACTTC. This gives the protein CASRIAGPSEQYF.